This T cell receptor (beta chain) was found in a study of cytomegalovirus exposure and HLA in healthy donors (dated by TCRdb to the late 2010s). Study-wide context: In an earlier analysis of roughly 500 of the donors, 276 Gb of sequence data and approximately 100 million unique TCR beta sequences from roughly 190 million T cells were reported. All discovery cohort repertoires had been generated using a single sequencing platform. In a later analysis, previously published TCR beta repertoires from about 670 donors were re-analyzed and high-resolution HLA genotyping was added so that TCR occurrence patterns could be studied. A later genetic analysis took genome-wide SNP genotypes for about three fifths of the 666 donors and used that subset as a discovery cohort. The study aimed to test whether cataloging public T cell receptors could reveal signatures of past pathogen exposure. The study profiled the T cell repertoires of about 720 subjects by immunosequencing and related them to cytomegalovirus serostatus. To decide whether each TCR beta V gene segment behaved as functional or pseudogenic, an earlier analysis of 587 of the donors relied on high-throughput TCR beta sequencing. In addition to the first cohort of 650 to 800 subjects, a separate validation cohort of approximately 130 different subjects was used. Typing coverage differed by locus: A, B, C, DRB1 and DQB1 were typed in about 629-640 donors, DQA1 in approximately 520, DPA1 in around 580, and DPB1 in around 440. The genetic ancestry cluster associated with self-reported Caucasian donors included roughly four fifths of the roughly 400 genotyped donors. Among about 390 genotyped donors of the cohort, an average of about 240,000 unique TCR beta nucleotide sequences were sequenced per donor, about a sixth of them non-productive. Donor age, sex, ethnicity and CMV serostatus were compiled alongside the repertoire data. HLA typing included class I and class II loci at four-digit resolution. Because of strong linkage in the cohort, roughly five DR-DQ haplotypes were treated as single units for association and clustering. The later analysis used no new phenotypic data to find candidate immune exposures, relying instead on TCR beta sequences and their occurrence across donors. Around 320 gigabases of sequencing data and around 87 million unique TCR sequences were included in an early release covering 550 to 800 HLA-typed donors. To predict cytomegalovirus infection status, the study brought together high-throughput TCR immunosequencing, statistical association of individual TCRs with disease status, and machine learning. The paper's findings and limits, for the study overall: This cohort had only TCR beta chains sequenced, and the lack of alpha or paired-chain data limited which features could be detected. At a false discovery rate of 0.05, a later analysis linked 15,000 to 20,000 TCR beta sequences to specific HLA alleles. Linkage disequilibrium might explain the correlated functional status among segregating V segments, but an unknown experimental factor could not be ruled out. The study gave a list of 150 to 200 TCR beta chains associated with cytomegalovirus. Strong co-occurrence of HLA alleles, especially DR and DQ, made assigning TCR associations to individual alleles difficult. The classifier was reported to diagnose cytomegalovirus status with high specificity and sensitivity in both the original cohort and the validation cohort. Because counts were too low, roughly 18 rarely observed V segments, including chromosome 9 orphons, were left out of the earlier analysis of several hundred of the donors. Some IMGT-functional V segments, including TRBV6-2 and TRBV6-3, could not be distinguished by the 87-base-pair reads and were therefore excluded. In a later genetic analysis, a missense DCLRE1C variant was associated with V-gene and J-gene trimming of TCR beta chains, and the association was replicated in an independent cohort. Most TCR sequences were seen in very few donors, while some public TCRs were found in many individuals. A few of the identified cytomegalovirus-associated TCR beta chains were confirmed in vitro to be specific for cytomegalovirus antigens. A later analysis found that most CMV-associated TCR beta chains appeared HLA-restricted, with HLA associations seemingly driven largely by CMV exposure. Several of the top co-occurrence clusters appeared to be linked to parvovirus B19, influenza, CMV and Epstein-Barr virus, according to a later analysis. A cluster of highly shared sequence variants was judged likely to represent a technical artifact of the sequencing pipeline. Compared with the approximately 700-donor mean, donors in an Asian-associated ancestry cluster had fewer N-insertions in productive TCRs, according to a later genetic analysis. Roughly uniform sequencing depth across donors was assumed in presence/absence analyses, although this assumption may not hold. In a later analysis, the rate of TCR association differed among HLA loci, with DRB1 alleles having the most associated TCRs and HLA-C alleles having the fewest. A further reported finding was that TCR beta sequences accurately predicted the HLA-A and HLA-B alleles for most subjects in the first cohort. For the cohort, immune exposure information was limited to CMV serostatus. HLA typing was unavailable for some donors at each locus, so association tests used only the typed subset. The authors suggested that the approach could potentially be generalized to other disease states and immunological phenotypes. Compared with equally common non-associated chains, HLA-associated TCR beta chains in a later analysis were more clonally expanded and had lower generation probabilities. An earlier analysis of roughly 570 of the donors showed that most TCR beta V segments appeared in productive rearrangements either about 87% or about 30% of the time, which broadly matched IMGT annotations.

The cohort consisted of some 670 healthy bone marrow donors. Cohort members were all nominally healthy when sampled, although unrecorded immune exposures were likely present. The donor was CMV seronegative and was included in the group of 352 seronegative cohort members. A peripheral blood sample was provided by each donor, and peripheral blood mononuclear cells were used for TCR beta sequencing. Genomic DNA extraction from the blood cell samples was performed with the Qiagen DNeasy Blood Extraction Kit. CDR1 and CDR2, looked up from the germline V gene, are SGHVS and FNYEAQ. The CDR3 contains 13 residues, cysteine and phenylalanine counted. The read is trimmed to its CDR3 DNA, 39 bases read in frame from base 1. V and J are trimmed by 10 bases and 10 bases, and the gene matches miss 12 bases of the junction. Remarks on this clone: The antigen it recognizes is unknown. No base quality values were provided; no much bigger clone lies one nucleotide off.

Preparation of the library involved the immunoSEQ multiplex PCR assay. A mixture of 60 forward primers for TCR Vbeta segments and 13 reverse primers for TCR Jbeta segments was used in the multiplex PCR. The CDR3 region of rearranged TCR beta genes was amplified from genomic DNA with a multiplex PCR assay. The Illumina HiSeq System was used to sequence the amplified TCR beta libraries as 87-base-pair reads. The authors' analysis ran thus. In a later analysis, around 80 million unique TCR beta chains were counted across the 500 to 850 repertoires, and around 10 million of these chains were shared by at least two donors. To remove PCR and sequencing errors, raw reads were error-corrected and collapsed into unique sequences using a nearest-neighbor algorithm that merged closely related sequences. To assign V, D and J gene segments, CDR3 sequences were aligned to IMGT reference sequences. Each retained sequence needed at least a six-nucleotide match to both a V gene segment and a J gene segment. A rearrangement was called productive if the CDR3 had no stop codons and remained in frame with V and J, and every other rearrangement was called non-productive. CDR3 was defined according to IMGT convention as the region running from the second conserved V-encoded cysteine to the conserved J-encoded phenylalanine. Sequences without an unambiguous match to a single V gene segment were excluded from the earlier analysis of a few hundred of the donors. An earlier analysis of fewer than 750 of the donors called V segments functional above 56.7% productive rearrangements and segregating when the between-donor standard deviation exceeded 5%. A statistical classification framework was built to diagnose cytomegalovirus status from the catalog of TCR beta chain sequences. In a later analysis, V and J genes were assigned by comparing TCR nucleotide sequences against IMGT/GENE-DB human TR gene sequences. The TCRdist pipeline was used in a later analysis to assign CDR3 sequences and most-parsimonious VDJ recombination scenarios. In a later analysis, each TCR beta chain was defined by its CDR3 amino acid sequence together with its V-gene family, and reads without a unique V-gene family were excluded. In a later analysis, nearly 600 highly shared, low-generation-probability nucleotide sequences were removed to address suspected cross-contamination and a sequencing artifact. For each public chain, a later analysis derived a clonal expansion index from normalized ranks of inferred template counts within each repertoire. Generation probabilities in a later analysis came from a VDJ recombination model fitted to out-of-frame rearrangements, and those results were checked against IGoR. In a later analysis, hypergeometric tests were used to score TCR-TCR, TCR-HLA and TCR-CMV co-occurrence, with a repertoire-size bias correction applied to TCR pairs. To estimate false discovery rates, a later analysis permuted the HLA or CMV assignments 20 times. In a later analysis, co-occurring TCRs were grouped using DBSCAN, and TCRdist sequence similarity was added for clustering within HLA-allele-positive subsets. Co-occurrence clustering excluded repertoires with fewer than 30,000 or more than 120,000 public chains, plus five with anomalous nucleotide sharing. What TCRdb holds here is the immuneACCESS table cut down to in-frame rearrangements. Part of the clones is not present; checked against another copy, under half of the missing clones reflect an unresolved V gene, and the others are unexplained. The DNA was the basis for D and trimming; V, J and clone size are from that table. This sample lists under 150,000 clones; 82% were detected once. The ten largest account for approximately 2.6% of the sample.

The chain links TRBV7-6 with TRBJ2-1, with 8 middle bases fitting TRBD2. The sequencing input was PBMCs. This receptor was taken from a boy aged 2 to 9 in good health and CMV-seronegative. The CDR3 corresponds to CAIGREVSGEQFF. The nucleotide sequence is TGTGCCATCGGGCGGGAGGTCTCGGGAGAGCAGTTCTTC.